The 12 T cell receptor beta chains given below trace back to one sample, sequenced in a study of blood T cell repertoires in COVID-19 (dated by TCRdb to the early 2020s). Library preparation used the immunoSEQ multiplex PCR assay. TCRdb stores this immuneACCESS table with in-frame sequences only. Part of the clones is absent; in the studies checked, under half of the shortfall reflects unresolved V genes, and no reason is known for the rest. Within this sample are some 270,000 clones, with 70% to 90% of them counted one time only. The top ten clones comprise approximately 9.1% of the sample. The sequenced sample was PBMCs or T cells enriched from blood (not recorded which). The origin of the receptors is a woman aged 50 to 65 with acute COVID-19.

CDR3 bases: TGCAGCGTTAATGACAGGGGGCGCGGTGAAGCTTTCTTT. Translation gives CSVNDRGRGEAFF. The chain employs TRBV29-1 and TRBJ1-1; TRBD1 matches at 10 bases. The germline gives CDR1 SQVTM, CDR2 ANQGSEA. V shed 5 bases, J shed 7 bases, and the junction held 7 bases outside the gene matches. This CDR3 is built from 13 residues.

The CDR3 region is CASKEGATNEKLFF. CDR3 DNA: TGCGCCAGCAAAGAAGGGGCAACTAATGAAAAACTGTTTTTT. The rearrangement joins TRBV5-1 to TRBJ1-4, with D possibly matching TRBD1 (5 bases). The CDR3 contains 14 residues. Trimming shortened V by 6 bases and J by 0 bases, and 9 bases separated the two germline ends. The germline CDR1 and CDR2 sequences are SGHRS and YFSETQ.

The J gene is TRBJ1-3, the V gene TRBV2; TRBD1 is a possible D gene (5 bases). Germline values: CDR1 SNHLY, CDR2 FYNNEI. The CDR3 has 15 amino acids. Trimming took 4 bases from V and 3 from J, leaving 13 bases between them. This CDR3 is CASSVVKGNGNTIYF. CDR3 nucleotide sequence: TGTGCCAGCAGTGTCGTCAAGGGGAATGGAAACACCATATATTTT.

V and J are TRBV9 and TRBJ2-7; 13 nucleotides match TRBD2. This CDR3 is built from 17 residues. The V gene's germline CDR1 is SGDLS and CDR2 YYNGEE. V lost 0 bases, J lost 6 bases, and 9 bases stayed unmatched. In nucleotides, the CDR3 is TGTGCCAGCAGCGTAGCGGGGGGGACTAGCGGGGCCGCCGAGCAGTACTTC. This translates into CASSVAGGTSGAAEQYF.

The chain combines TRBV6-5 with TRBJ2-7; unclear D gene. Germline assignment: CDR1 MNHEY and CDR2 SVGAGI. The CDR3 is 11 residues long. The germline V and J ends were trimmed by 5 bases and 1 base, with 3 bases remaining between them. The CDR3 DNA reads TGTGCCAGCAGTACATCCTACGAGCAGTACTTC. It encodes CASSTSYEQYF.

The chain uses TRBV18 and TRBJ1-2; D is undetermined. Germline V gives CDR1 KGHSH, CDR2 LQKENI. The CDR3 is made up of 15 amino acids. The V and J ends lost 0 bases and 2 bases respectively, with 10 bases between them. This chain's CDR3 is CASSPPAGLNYGYTF. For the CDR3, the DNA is TGTGCCAGCTCACCACCAGCGGGCCTAAACTATGGCTACACCTTC.

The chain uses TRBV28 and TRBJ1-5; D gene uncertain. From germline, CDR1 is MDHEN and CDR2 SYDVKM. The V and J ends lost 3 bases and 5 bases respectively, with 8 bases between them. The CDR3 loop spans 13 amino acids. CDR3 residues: CASSLIAYQPQHF. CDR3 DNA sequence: TGTGCCAGCAGTTTGATAGCCTATCAGCCCCAGCATTTT.

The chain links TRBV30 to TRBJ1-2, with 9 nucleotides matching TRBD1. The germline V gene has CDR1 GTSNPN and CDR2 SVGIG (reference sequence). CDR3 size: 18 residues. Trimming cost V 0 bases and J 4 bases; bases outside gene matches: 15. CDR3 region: CAWSVQYRDRVLVYGYTF. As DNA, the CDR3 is TGTGCCTGGAGTGTACAGTATAGGGACAGGGTATTGGTCTATGGCTACACCTTC. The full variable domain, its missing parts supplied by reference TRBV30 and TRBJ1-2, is SQTIHQWPATLVQPVGSPLSLECTVEGTSNPNLYWYRQAAGRGLQLLFYSVGIGQISSEVPQNLSASRPQDRQFILSSKKLLLSDSGFYLCAWSVQYRDRVLVYGYTFGSGTRLTVV.

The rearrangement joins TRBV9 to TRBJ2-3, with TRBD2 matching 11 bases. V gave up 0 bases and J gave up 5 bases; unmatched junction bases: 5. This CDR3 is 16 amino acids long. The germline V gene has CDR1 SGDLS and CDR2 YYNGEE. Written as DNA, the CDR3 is TGTGCCAGCAGCGTAGTAGGCCTAGCGGGGGGAGATACGCAGTATTTT. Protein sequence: CASSVVGLAGGDTQYF.

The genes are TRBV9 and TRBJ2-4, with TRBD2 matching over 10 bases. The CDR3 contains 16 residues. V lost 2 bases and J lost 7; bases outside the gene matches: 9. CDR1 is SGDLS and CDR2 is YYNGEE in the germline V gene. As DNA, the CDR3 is TGTGCCAGCAGCGTCGGGCCTAGCGGGGGCTCGAACATTCAGTACTTC. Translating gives CASSVGPSGGSNIQYF.

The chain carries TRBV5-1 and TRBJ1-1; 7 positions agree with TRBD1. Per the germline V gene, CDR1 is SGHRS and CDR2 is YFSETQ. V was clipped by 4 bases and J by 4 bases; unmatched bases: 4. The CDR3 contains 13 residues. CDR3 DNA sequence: TGCGCCAGCAGCGCCGACAGGGCCACTGAAGCTTTCTTT. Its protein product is CASSADRATEAFF.

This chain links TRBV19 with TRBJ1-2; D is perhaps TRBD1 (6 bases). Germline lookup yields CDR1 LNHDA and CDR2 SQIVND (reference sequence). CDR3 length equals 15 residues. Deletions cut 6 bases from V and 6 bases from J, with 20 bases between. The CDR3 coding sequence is TGTGCCAGTAGCTCAATCTTGGGGGCCGGGAATGGCTACACCTTC. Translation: CASSSILGAGNGYTF. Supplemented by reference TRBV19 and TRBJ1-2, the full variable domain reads DGGITQSPKYLFRKEGQNVTLSCEQNLNHDAMYWYRQDPGQGLRLIYYSQIVNDFQKGDIAEGYSVSREKKESFPLTVTSAQKNPTAFYLCASSSILGAGNGYTFGSGTRLTVV.